These T cell receptor beta chains were read from a single sample in a study of blood T cell repertoires in COVID-19. TCRdb's table, derived via immunoSEQ multiplex PCR, lists solely in-frame clones and lacks some. The sample records around 170,000 clones, approximately 90% being singletons. Input material: peripheral blood. Receptors originate from a woman aged 25 to 39 with acute or convalescent COVID-19. Each CDR3 is given with its conserved first and last residue. The D gene is left open where the match is weak. Clone size is given for some rows only: seen once, a few or many times, or a class if the clone is expanded.

TRBJ1-1	TRBV20-1	-	-	CSASSGLTEAFF	TGCAGTGCTAGTTCCGGACTTACTGAAGCTTTCTTT
TRBJ2-5	TRBV15	-	-	CATSRDPQETQYF	TGTGCCACCAGCAGAGATCCTCAAGAGACCCAGTACTTC
TRBJ2-1	TRBV9	TRBD2	-	CASSSTGTSFHEQFF	TGTGCCAGCAGCTCAACCGGGACTAGCTTCCATGAGCAGTTCTTC
TRBJ2-3	TRBV5-1	TRBD1	-	CASSSQGAADTQYF	TGCGCCAGCAGCTCGCAGGGGGCGGCAGATACGCAGTATTTT
TRBJ1-4	TRBV5-1	-	-	CASRTVFSGINEKLFF	TGCGCCAGCCGAACAGTTTTCTCCGGCATAAATGAAAAACTGTTTTTT
TRBJ2-1	TRBV7-2	TRBD2	-	CASTRGLAGNEQFF	TGTGCCAGCACTCGGGGACTAGCGGGCAATGAGCAGTTCTTC
TRBJ2-2	TRBV5-1	TRBD1	-	CATSGGGNTGELFF	TGCGCCACCTCAGGGGGCGGGAACACCGGGGAGCTGTTTTTT
TRBJ2-7	TRBV6-5	TRBD1	-	CASSRQGVYEQYF	TGTGCCAGCAGTCGGCAGGGGGTCTACGAGCAGTACTTC
TRBJ2-1	TRBV4-1	TRBD2	-	CASSLSGNYNEQFF	TGCGCCAGCAGCCTTAGCGGGAACTACAATGAGCAGTTCTTC
TRBJ1-1	TRBV6-2/TRBV6-3	-	-	CASSYGRGTEAFF	TGTGCCAGCAGTTATGGCCGGGGCACTGAAGCTTTCTTT
TRBJ1-1	TRBV24-1	-	-	CATSDNQGTEAFF	TGTGCCACCAGTGACAATCAGGGAACTGAAGCTTTCTTT
TRBJ2-7	TRBV6-5	-	-	CASSYLTGGAYEQYF	TGTGCCAGCAGTTACCTTACAGGGGGGGCCTACGAGCAGTACTTC
TRBJ1-5	TRBV6-5	-	-	CASSSDSNQPQHF	TGTGCCAGCAGTTCGGACAGTAATCAGCCCCAGCATTTT
TRBJ1-3	TRBV3-1/TRBV3-2	TRBD1	-	CASSQAVQGARGNTIYF	TGTGCCAGCAGCCAAGCGGTCCAGGGGGCGCGAGGAAACACCATATATTTT
TRBJ1-2	TRBV12-3/TRBV12-4	-	-	CASSLVQGYGYTF	TGTGCCAGCAGTTTAGTACAGGGCTATGGCTACACCTTC
TRBJ2-1	TRBV6-5	-	few	CASTRSVYNEQFF	TGTGCCAGCACTAGGTCGGTCTACAATGAGCAGTTCTTC
TRBJ2-4	TRBV3-1/TRBV3-2	-	-	CASSRSRDKNIQYF	TGTGCCAGCAGCCGAAGCAGGGACAAAAACATTCAGTACTTC
TRBJ2-1	TRBV27	TRBD1	-	CASTGWDRGRINQYEQFF	TGTGCCAGCACGGGATGGGACAGGGGGCGCATCAATCAATATGAGCAGTTCTTC
TRBJ2-7	TRBV27	TRBD1	-	CASRTTGVSSSYEQYF	TGTGCCAGCAGGACTACAGGGGTCTCGAGCTCCTACGAGCAGTACTTC
TRBJ2-7	TRBV18	TRBD2	-	CASSPTSGRTYEQYF	TGTGCCAGCTCACCGACTAGCGGGAGGACCTACGAGCAGTACTTC
TRBJ1-5	TRBV12-1	-	once	CAWDREGNQPQHF	TGTGCCTGGGACAGGGAGGGCAATCAGCCCCAGCATTTT
TRBJ2-3	TRBV4-2	TRBD1	-	CASSQDPGTGSTDTQYF	TGTGCCAGCAGCCAAGACCCCGGGACAGGGAGCACAGATACGCAGTATTTT
TRBJ2-1	TRBV5-4	-	once	CASSSASTRYNEQFF	TGTGCCAGCAGCTCCGCCTCCACAAGATACAATGAGCAGTTCTTC
TRBJ2-7	TRBV7-9	-	few	CASSPDAVRYEQYF	TGTGCCAGCAGCCCAGATGCGGTTCGCTACGAGCAGTACTTC
TRBJ2-5	TRBV6-5	-	-	CASSYRTSETQYF	TGTGCCAGCAGTTACCGGACATCCGAGACCCAGTACTTC
TRBJ2-3	TRBV11-2	TRBD2	-	CASSISTGTKLCF	TGTGCCAGCAGCATAAGTACCGGGACTAAGTTGTGTTTT
TRBJ2-3	TRBV5-1	-	-	CASSLLGPEDTQYF	TGCGCCAGCAGCTTACTAGGGCCGGAAGATACGCAGTATTTT
TRBJ2-1	TRBV5-1	TRBD2	-	CASRSGTTTYNEQFF	TGCGCCAGCAGATCCGGGACTACAACCTACAATGAGCAGTTCTTC
TRBJ1-1	TRBV9	TRBD1	-	CASSVGTATEAFF	TGTGCCAGCAGCGTCGGGACAGCCACTGAAGCTTTCTTT
TRBJ2-7	TRBV5-1	-	-	CASSLLITHEQYF	TGCGCCAGCAGCTTACTAATCACCCACGAGCAGTACTTC
TRBJ2-7	TRBV28	-	-	CASSLRDAYEQYF	TGTGCCAGCAGTTTGCGAGATGCCTACGAGCAGTACTTC
TRBJ1-2	TRBV5-1	-	-	CASSLGNSRGYTF	TGCGCCAGCAGCTTGGGAAACAGCAGGGGCTACACCTTC
TRBJ2-6	TRBV30	TRBD2	-	CACDAGGLANVLTF	TGTGCCTGCGATGCGGGGGGGCTGGCCAACGTCCTGACTTTC
TRBJ2-1	TRBV10-2	TRBD2	-	CASSGAGVNRVEQFF	TGCGCCAGCAGTGGAGCGGGAGTAAACAGGGTTGAGCAGTTCTTC
TRBJ1-1	TRBV2	-	-	CASRPFGVTEAFF	TGTGCCAGCAGGCCTTTCGGAGTAACTGAAGCTTTCTTT
TRBJ2-5	TRBV5-4	-	-	CASSLDRGGETQYF	TGTGCCAGCAGCTTGGACAGGGGGGGGGAGACCCAGTACTTC
TRBJ2-1	TRBV19	-	-	CASSTLGLSSYNEQFF	TGTGCCAGTAGTACGCTCGGGTTGAGCTCCTACAATGAGCAGTTCTTC
TRBJ1-5	TRBV28	TRBD1	-	CASSAPLQGSNQPQHF	TGTGCCAGCAGTGCTCCACTACAGGGGAGCAATCAGCCCCAGCATTTT
TRBJ1-4	TRBV11-2	-	-	CASSTRVAKLFF	TGTGCCAGCAGCACCCGGGTCGCCAAACTGTTTTTT
TRBJ1-5	TRBV10-3	-	few	CAITQTSNQPQHF	TGTGCCATCACACAGACTAGCAATCAGCCCCAGCATTTT
TRBJ2-7	TRBV19	-	-	CASSNPRRFEFPNYEQYF	TGTGCCAGTAGTAATCCGAGGCGATTTGAGTTTCCAAACTACGAGCAGTACTTC
TRBJ1-2	TRBV6-5	TRBD1	-	CASSSGQGGDPGYTF	TGTGCCAGCAGCTCCGGACAGGGAGGGGACCCTGGCTACACCTTC
TRBJ2-2	TRBV24-1	TRBD2	-	CATSEASGRALGELFF	TGTGCCACCAGTGAAGCTAGCGGGAGGGCCCTCGGGGAGCTGTTTTTT
TRBJ2-5	TRBV5-1	-	once	CASSFDGSRATQYF	TGCGCCAGCAGCTTTGACGGGTCAAGAGCGACCCAGTACTTC
TRBJ1-6	TRBV6-4	-	-	CASSAGHSYNSPLHF	TGTGCCAGCAGTGCGGGACACTCCTATAATTCACCCCTCCACTTT
TRBJ2-3	TRBV9	-	-	CASSSVGAWDTQYF	TGTGCCAGCAGCTCTGTGGGCGCTTGGGATACGCAGTATTTT
TRBJ1-2	TRBV4-1	TRBD1	-	CASGQDLNYGYTF	TGCGCCAGCGGACAGGACCTTAACTATGGCTACACCTTC
TRBJ1-1	TRBV6-5	-	once	CASRPEGTEAFF	TGTGCCAGCCGGCCGGAGGGGACTGAAGCTTTCTTT
TRBJ2-6	TRBV18	-	-	CASSQYRVTGANVLTF	TGTGCCAGCTCCCAATACAGGGTCACTGGGGCCAACGTCCTGACTTTC
TRBJ1-1	TRBV5-4	-	-	CASSGRDLEAFF	TGTGCCAGCAGCGGGAGGGACTTAGAAGCTTTCTTT
TRBJ2-3	TRBV5-1	-	-	CASSDHRRSSTDTQYF	TGCGCCAGCAGCGATCACAGGCGTTCTAGCACAGATACGCAGTATTTT
TRBJ2-3	TRBV2	TRBD2	-	CASNTPGLGRTDTQYF	TGTGCCAGCAATACCCCGGGACTAGGACGCACAGATACGCAGTATTTT
TRBJ1-2	TRBV28	TRBD1	-	CASLHRGGGYTF	TGTGCCAGCCTACACAGGGGGGGCGGCTACACCTTC